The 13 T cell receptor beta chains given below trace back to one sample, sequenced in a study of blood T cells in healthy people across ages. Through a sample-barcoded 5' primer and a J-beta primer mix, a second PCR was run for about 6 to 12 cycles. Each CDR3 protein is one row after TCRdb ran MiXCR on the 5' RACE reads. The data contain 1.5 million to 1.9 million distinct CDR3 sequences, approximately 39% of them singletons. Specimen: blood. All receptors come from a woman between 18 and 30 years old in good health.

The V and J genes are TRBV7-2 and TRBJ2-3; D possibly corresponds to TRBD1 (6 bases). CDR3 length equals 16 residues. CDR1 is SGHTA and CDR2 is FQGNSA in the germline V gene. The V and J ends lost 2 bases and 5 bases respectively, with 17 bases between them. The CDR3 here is CASSLLARGSGDTQYF. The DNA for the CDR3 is TGTGCCAGCAGCTTATTGGCCAGGGGCAGTGGAGATACGCAGTATTTT.

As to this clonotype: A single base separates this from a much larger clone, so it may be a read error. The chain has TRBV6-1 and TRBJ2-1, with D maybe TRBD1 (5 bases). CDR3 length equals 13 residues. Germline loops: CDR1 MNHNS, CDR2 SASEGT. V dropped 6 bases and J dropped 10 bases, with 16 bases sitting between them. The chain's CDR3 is CASRTVMGVEQFF. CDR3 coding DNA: TGTGCCAGCAGGACAGTTATGGGTGTGGAGCAGTTCTTC.

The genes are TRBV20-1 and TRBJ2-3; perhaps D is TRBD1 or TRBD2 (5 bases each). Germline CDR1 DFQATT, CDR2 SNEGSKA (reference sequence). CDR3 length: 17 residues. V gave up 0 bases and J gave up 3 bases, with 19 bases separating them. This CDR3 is CSARDLAPGRRTDTQYF. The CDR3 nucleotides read TGCAGTGCTAGAGACCTCGCTCCGGGACGGAGAACAGATACGCAGTATTTT.

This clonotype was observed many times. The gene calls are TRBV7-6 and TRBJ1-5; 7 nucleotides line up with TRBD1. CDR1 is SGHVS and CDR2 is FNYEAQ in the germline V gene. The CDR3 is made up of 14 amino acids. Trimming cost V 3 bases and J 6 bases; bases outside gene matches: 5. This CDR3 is CASSFRQGGQPQHF. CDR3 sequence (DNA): TGTGCCAGCAGCTTTAGACAGGGCGGTCAGCCCCAGCATTTT.

CDR3: CASSFPRLTNPGRKTEQFF. The CDR3 DNA reads as TGCGCCAGCAGCTTCCCCAGATTAACTAACCCGGGACGGAAGACAGAGCAGTTCTTC. The V call is TRBV5-1, the J call TRBJ2-1; TRBD1 or TRBD2 may be the D gene (5 bases each). Germline CDR1 SGHRS, CDR2 YFSETQ. Trimming cost V 2 bases and J 10 bases, with 31 bases left between them. This CDR3 has 19 residues.

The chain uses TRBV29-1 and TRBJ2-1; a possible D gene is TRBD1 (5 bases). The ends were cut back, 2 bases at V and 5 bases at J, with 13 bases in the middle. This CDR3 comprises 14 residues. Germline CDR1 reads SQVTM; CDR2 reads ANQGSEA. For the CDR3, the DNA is TGCAGCGTTGAATTCCCGACAGCTAACAATGAGCAGTTCTTC. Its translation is CSVEFPTANNEQFF.

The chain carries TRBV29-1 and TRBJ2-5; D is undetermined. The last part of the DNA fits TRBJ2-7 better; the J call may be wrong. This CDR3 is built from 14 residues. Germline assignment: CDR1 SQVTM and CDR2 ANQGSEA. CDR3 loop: CSVVLAPPPDEQYF. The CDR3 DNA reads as TGCAGCGTCGTACTGGCCCCCCCTCCCGACGAGCAGTACTTC.

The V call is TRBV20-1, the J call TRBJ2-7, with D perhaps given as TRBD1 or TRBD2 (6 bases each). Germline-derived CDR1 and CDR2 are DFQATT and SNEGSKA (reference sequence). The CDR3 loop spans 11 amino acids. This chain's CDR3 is CQGSSAYEQYF. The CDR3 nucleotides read TGCCAGGGGTCTAGCGCCTACGAGCAGTACTTC.

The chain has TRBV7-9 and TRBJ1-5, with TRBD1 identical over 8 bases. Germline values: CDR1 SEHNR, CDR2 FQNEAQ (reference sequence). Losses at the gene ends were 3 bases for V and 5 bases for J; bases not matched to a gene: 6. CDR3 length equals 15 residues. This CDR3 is CASSFTGGNDQPQHF. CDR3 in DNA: TGTGCCAGCAGCTTTACAGGGGGGAATGATCAGCCCCAGCATTTT.

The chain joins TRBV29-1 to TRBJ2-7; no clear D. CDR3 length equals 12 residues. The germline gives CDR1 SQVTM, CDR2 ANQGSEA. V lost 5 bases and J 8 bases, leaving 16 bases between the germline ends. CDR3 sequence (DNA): TGCAGCGTTCTCGAGATGTATAATCAGCAGTACTTC. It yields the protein CSVLEMYNQQYF.

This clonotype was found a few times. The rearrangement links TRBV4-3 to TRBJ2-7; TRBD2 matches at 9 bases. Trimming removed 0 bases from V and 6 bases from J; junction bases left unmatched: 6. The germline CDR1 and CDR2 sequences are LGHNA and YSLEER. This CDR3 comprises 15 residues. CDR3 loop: CASSQELSGRTEQYF. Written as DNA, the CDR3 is TGCGCCAGCAGCCAAGAACTTAGCGGGAGAACCGAGCAGTACTTC.

The CDR3 coding sequence is TGCGCCAGCAGCTTACCCGGGACTAGTACAAATGAGCAGTTCTTC. Protein: CASSLPGTSTNEQFF. This sequence joins TRBV5-1 and TRBJ2-1; 8 nucleotides align to TRBD2. Germline V gene data show CDR1 as SGHRS and CDR2 as YFSETQ. The CDR3 covers 15 residues. The J segment lost 7 bases and the V segment lost 2 bases, leaving 8 bases of the junction unmatched.

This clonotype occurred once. CDR3 sequence: CASSLAGADMGYTF. The CDR3 nucleotides read TGTGCCAGCAGCTTAGCGGGCGCGGATATGGGCTACACCTTC. J is TRBJ1-2 and V is TRBV7-2; no definite D call. The germline V and J ends were trimmed by 0 bases and 8 bases, with 13 bases remaining between them. From germline, CDR1 is SGHTA and CDR2 FQGNSA. CDR3 length: 14 amino acids.